One and the same sample provided the 27 T cell receptor beta chains below, sequenced in a study of T cells after yellow fever vaccination. MiXCR, applied by TCRdb to the 5' RACE reads, yields one record per CDR3 protein. Altogether 100,000 to 150,000 distinct CDR3 sequences are present, around 15% being singletons, with the ten largest covering approximately 39%. The sample consisted of CD8+ T cells sorted from PBMCs, taken 5 days after the yellow fever booster vaccination. The receptor set was obtained from a man aged 18 to 35 who received the YFV17D yellow fever vaccine.

The chain has TRBV29-1 and TRBJ2-5, with D possibly being TRBD1 or TRBD2 (5 bases each). The CDR3 spans 12 residues. Germline CDR1 and CDR2: SQVTM and ANQGSEA. V lost 3 bases to trimming and J lost 6 bases, with 11 bases between them. CDR3 protein: CSVERGLKTQYF. The CDR3 DNA sequence: TGCAGCGTTGAGAGGGGTTTGAAGACCCAGTACTTC.

V and J are TRBV12-3 or TRBV12-4 and TRBJ2-3; 10 bases align to TRBD2. This CDR3 comprises 15 residues. V gave up 7 bases and J gave up 2 bases; unmatched junction bases: 6. CDR3 DNA sequence: TGTGCCAGCAACCTAGCGGGGGCCACCACAGATACGCAGTATTTT. This encodes CASNLAGATTDTQYF.

This clonotype was observed a few times. The chain joins TRBV7-2 to TRBJ2-1, with 12 bases aligning to TRBD2. This CDR3 is 17 amino acids long. Germline V gene sequence: CDR1 SGHTA, CDR2 FQGNSA. Trimming removed 5 bases from V and 4 bases from J; junction bases left unmatched: 9. CDR3 bases: TGTGCCAGCAGCCCTATGTGGACTAGCGGGGAGTACAATGAGCAGTTCTTC. Its translation is CASSPMWTSGEYNEQFF. The full variable domain, its missing parts supplied by reference TRBV7-2 and TRBJ2-1, is GAGVSQSPSNKVTEKGKDVELRCDPISGHTALYWYRQSLGQGLEFLIYFQGNSAPDKSGLPSDRFSAERTGGSVSTLTIQRTQQEDSAVYLCASSPMWTSGEYNEQFFGPGTRLTVL.

This clonotype was detected a few times. The chain links TRBV5-6 to TRBJ2-7; D gene unclear. The length of the CDR3 is 14 residues. The germline V gene encodes CDR1 SGHDT and CDR2 YYEEEE. V lost 1 base and J 5 bases, leaving 13 bases between the germline ends. The CDR3 reads CASSLIMEIDEQYF. CDR3 coding DNA: TGTGCCAGCAGCTTGATAATGGAGATCGACGAGCAGTACTTC.

This clonotype was seen ten or more times. The rearrangement links TRBV7-9 to TRBJ2-2; D is uncertain. CDR1 SEHNR and CDR2 FQNEAQ come from the germline V gene (reference sequence). The CDR3 sequence is 12 residues long. Between the trimmed V and J ends, which lost 4 bases and 3 bases, there was a span of 3 bases. The CDR3 protein is CASSSDTGELFF. DNA for the CDR3: TGTGCCAGCAGCTCAGACACCGGGGAGCTGTTTTTT. Based on the CDR3 plus reference TRBV7-9 and TRBJ2-2, the full variable domain is DTGVSQNPRHKITKRGQNVTFRCDPISEHNRLYWYRQTLGQGPEFLTYFQNEAQLEKSRLLSDRFSAERPKGSFSTLEIQRTEQGDSAMYLCASSSDTGELFFGEGSRLTVL.

This clonotype has only a few counts. The rearrangement joins TRBV13 to TRBJ2-5; TRBD1 matches at 7 bases. The CDR3 contains 15 residues. The germline V gene encodes CDR1 PRHDT and CDR2 FYEKMQ (reference sequence). The V gene end was trimmed by 5 bases and the J gene end by 0 bases; junction bases not matched to a gene: 6. CDR3 DNA: TGTGCCAGCAGCCCGCGGACAGGCTACCAAGAGACCCAGTACTTC. This gives the protein CASSPRTGYQETQYF.

This clonotype has more than one count but fewer than ten. The chain carries TRBV6-4 and TRBJ2-3; 13 bases are shared with TRBD2. Trimming took 4 bases from V and 4 from J; bases not matched to a gene: 2. Germline V gene lookup returns CDR1 MRHNA and CDR2 SNTAGT. The CDR3 length is 15 residues. This chain's CDR3 is CASSGTSGGADTQYF. The CDR3 DNA follows: TGTGCCAGCAGTGGGACTAGCGGGGGTGCAGATACGCAGTATTTT.

This clonotype was detected a few times. The rearrangement uses TRBV6-1 and TRBJ1-2; 10 nucleotides agree with TRBD1. This CDR3 is built from 18 residues. Germline trimming cut 2 bases from V and 3 bases from J; bases unmatched to any gene: 12. Germline V gene sequence: CDR1 MNHNS, CDR2 SASEGT. The CDR3 loop reads CASSEYGTGALKHYGYTF. Written as DNA, the CDR3 is TGTGCCAGCAGTGAATACGGGACAGGGGCCCTTAAACACTATGGCTACACCTTC.

This clonotype was recorded at least ten times. This chain joins TRBV30 and TRBJ2-1; D may be TRBD2 (5 bases). This CDR3 has 11 residues. Germline V CDR1 and CDR2: GTSNPN, SVGIG (reference sequence). Trimming removed 5 bases from V and 15 bases from J, with 17 bases in between. The CDR3 here is CAWGSSGDRFF. Written as DNA, the CDR3 is TGTGCCTGGGGGAGTAGTGGGGATCGGTTCTTC. The complete variable domain, with remaining parts taken from reference TRBV30 and TRBJ2-1, reads SQTIHQWPATLVQPVGSPLSLECTVEGTSNPNLYWYRQAAGRGLQLLFYSVGIGQISSEVPQNLSASRPQDRQFILSSKKLLLSDSGFYLCAWGSSGDRFFGPGTRLTVL.

This clonotype was seen ten or more times. CDR3 nucleotides: TGTGCCAGCAGCAGGGGGCAATTCTTCTACGAGCAGTACGTC. This codes for CASSRGQFFYEQYV. The chain has TRBV6-1 and TRBJ2-7; TRBD1 matches at 8 bases. The CDR3 runs 14 residues. Germline V lookup: CDR1 MNHNS, CDR2 SASEGT. With V trimmed by 6 bases and J by 3 bases, 7 bases remained unmatched.

A few counts support this clonotype. The chain recombines TRBV3-1 with TRBJ2-2; 12 nucleotides line up with TRBD1. The CDR3 totals 15 residues. J gave up 5 bases and V 5 bases, and 3 bases lay outside the gene matches. The V gene's germline CDR1 is LGHDT and CDR2 YNNKEL (reference sequence). In nucleotides, the CDR3 is TGTGCCAGCAGCGGGACAGGGGGCGAGACCGGGGAGCTGTTTTTT. Translation gives CASSGTGGETGELFF.

The rearrangement uses TRBV27 and TRBJ2-2; the D gene is possibly TRBD2 (5 bases). This CDR3 region has 15 residues. Trimming shortened V by 4 bases and J by 2 bases, and 11 bases separated the two germline ends. Germline assignment: CDR1 MNHEY and CDR2 SMNVEV (reference sequence). CDR3 DNA: TGTGCCAGCAGTTGGGAGCGGTCTAACACCGGGGAGCTGTTTTTT. This gives the protein CASSWERSNTGELFF.

The chain recombines TRBV4-2 with TRBJ2-5; D call uncertain. CDR1 and CDR2 from the germline V gene are LGHNA and YNFKEQ. The CDR3 is 14 amino acids. The V gene lost 0 bases and the J gene lost 5 bases, with 10 bases spanning the gap. For the CDR3, the DNA is TGTGCCAGCAGCCAAGATGGGCTTGGGGAGACCCAGTACTTC. This codes for CASSQDGLGETQYF.

The chain is built from TRBV6-4 and TRBJ1-1; 9 bases line up with TRBD1. There are 14 residues in the CDR3. Germline assignment: CDR1 MRHNA and CDR2 SNTAGT. V lost 5 bases to trimming and J lost 6 bases; unmatched junction nucleotides: 7. The chain's CDR3 is CASSRQGVGAEAFF. The CDR3 bases are TGTGCCAGCAGTCGACAGGGGGTAGGGGCTGAAGCTTTCTTT.

This clonotype was observed a handful of times. The chain carries TRBV24-1 and TRBJ1-1; possibly TRBD1 for D (5 bases). Trimming stripped 0 bases from V and 7 bases from J, with 8 bases between. Germline loops: CDR1 KGHDR, CDR2 SFDVKD. This CDR3 has 13 residues. CDR3 DNA sequence: TGTGCCACCAGTGATTTGACCAGGGTTGAAGCTTTCTTT. Amino acids: CATSDLTRVEAFF.

This rearrangement joins TRBV6-2 or TRBV6-3 to TRBJ2-3; weak D call: TRBD1 (5 bases). The CDR3 extends over 15 amino acids. The V gene's germline CDR1 is MNHEY and CDR2 SVGEGT. V lost 4 bases and J lost 4, with 15 bases in between. The CDR3 DNA sequence: TGTGCCAGCAGTTTCCGACAGATTGTTCCAGATACGCAGTATTTT. It yields the protein CASSFRQIVPDTQYF.

This chain uses TRBV19 with TRBJ2-7; 7 positions match TRBD1. The V and J ends lost 3 bases and 1 base, in that order; junction bases with no gene match: 3. CDR3 length: 14 residues. Germline V gene sequence: CDR1 LNHDA, CDR2 SQIVND (reference sequence). In nucleotides, the CDR3 is TGTGCCAGTAGTATCCGGGACAGATCCTACGAGCAGTACTTC. It encodes CASSIRDRSYEQYF.

This clonotype has more than one count but fewer than ten. Compared with germline, one end of the junction differs, possibly owing to a read error. The J gene is TRBJ1-1, the V gene TRBV4-1; D is perhaps TRBD1 (6 bases). This CDR3 contains 16 residues. Germline V CDR1 and CDR2: MGHRA, YSYEKL. The CDR3 region is CASSQALRSTGSEAFF. As DNA, the CDR3 is TGCGCAAGCAGCCAAGCTCTCCGTTCGACAGGCTCTGAAGCTTTCTTT.

This clonotype was picked up a small number of times. The chain links TRBV6-6 to TRBJ2-5; no reliable D call. The CDR3 has 11 residues. The V gene's germline CDR1 is MNHNY and CDR2 SVGAGI (reference sequence). The ends were cut back, 1 base at V and 9 bases at J, with 6 bases in the middle. Here the CDR3 DNA reads TGTGCCAGCAGTTACTTGGGTGCCCAGTACTTC. Its translation: CASSYLGAQYF.

This clonotype was seen ten or more times. The DNA for the CDR3 is TGCGCCAGCAGCTTCACCGGGACAGAGGTTAATGAGCAGTTCTTC. Protein: CASSFTGTEVNEQFF. V usage is TRBV5-1 and J usage is TRBJ2-1; 7 bases fit TRBD1. This CDR3 has 15 residues. The V gene's germline CDR1 is SGHRS and CDR2 YFSETQ. The V and J ends lost 2 bases and 7 bases, in that order; junction bases with no gene match: 9. The full variable domain, with the rest looked up from reference TRBV5-1 and TRBJ2-1, is KAGVTQTPRYLIKTRGQQVTLSCSPISGHRSVSWYQQTPGQGLQFLFEYFSETQRNKGNFPGRFSGRQFSNSRSEMNVSTLELGDSALYLCASSFTGTEVNEQFFGPGTRLTVL.

The sample holds a few counts of this clonotype. The chain joins TRBV4-1 to TRBJ1-5, with D possibly TRBD1 on 6 matching bases. V was shortened by 1 base and J by 7 bases, with 14 bases between the two germline ends. The germline V gene has CDR1 MGHRA and CDR2 YSYEKL. The CDR3 is 15 residues long. The CDR3 DNA is TGCGCCAGCAGCCAAGTCTCCAGGGGAGGCCAGCCCCAGCATTTT. It is translated as CASSQVSRGGQPQHF.

This clonotype was detected only a few times. The chain links TRBV24-1 to TRBJ2-3; unclear D gene. The CDR3 is 16 residues long. V lost 5 bases to trimming and J lost 2 bases, with 16 bases between them. Germline CDR1 KGHDR, CDR2 SFDVKD. In DNA form, the CDR3 reads TGTGCCACCAGTGTCTCAACGCGGCGGTTCACAGATACGCAGTATTTT. Encoded protein: CATSVSTRRFTDTQYF.

The chain couples TRBV20-1 to TRBJ1-1; D gene unclear. CDR3 length equals 14 residues. With 0 bases removed from V and 6 bases from J, the gap between germline ends came to 14 bases. Germline V gene lookup returns CDR1 DFQATT and CDR2 SNEGSKA (reference sequence). In DNA form, the CDR3 reads TGCAGTGCTAGAGACTCGACAAGGATCCCTGAAGCTTTCTTT. It encodes CSARDSTRIPEAFF.

The genes are TRBV28 and TRBJ2-1; D ambiguous. Trimming left V 4 bases short and J 10 bases short, with 14 bases between. Germline V lookup: CDR1 MDHEN, CDR2 SYDVKM. The CDR3 consists of 13 residues. CDR3 sequence reads: CASSSLDRREQFF. The CDR3 nucleotides are TGTGCCAGCAGTTCATTGGACCGACGAGAGCAGTTCTTC.

The CDR3 spells CASSSRSQGGYTF. CDR3 nucleotide sequence: TGTGCCAGCAGTTCCCGGTCCCAAGGGGGCTACACCTTC. The chain uses TRBV6-2 or TRBV6-3 and TRBJ1-2, with D uncertain. This CDR3 is built from 13 residues. The germline V and J ends were trimmed by 4 bases and 8 bases, with 14 bases remaining between them. CDR1 MNHEY and CDR2 SVGEGT come from the germline V gene.

The chain employs TRBV28 and TRBJ2-7; D may be TRBD2 (5 bases). Germline V gene sequence: CDR1 MDHEN, CDR2 SYDVKM. Trimming cost V 5 bases and J 3 bases, with 32 bases left between them. The CDR3 runs to 20 residues. CDR3 sequence reads: CASSPSGVGDDKTRDYEQYV. CDR3 bases: TGTGCCAGCAGTCCGTCCGGGGTTGGAGACGATAAGACTCGAGACTACGAGCAGTACGTC.

The chain joins TRBV9 to TRBJ2-3; 11 nucleotides align to TRBD2. Germline V lookup: CDR1 SGDLS, CDR2 YYNGEE. V shed 4 bases, J shed 2 bases, and the junction held 9 bases outside the gene matches. The CDR3 totals 17 residues. Written as DNA, the CDR3 is TGTGCCAGCAGCCCCTACGCTAGCGGGGGGAACACAGATACGCAGTATTTT. The encoded protein is CASSPYASGGNTDTQYF.